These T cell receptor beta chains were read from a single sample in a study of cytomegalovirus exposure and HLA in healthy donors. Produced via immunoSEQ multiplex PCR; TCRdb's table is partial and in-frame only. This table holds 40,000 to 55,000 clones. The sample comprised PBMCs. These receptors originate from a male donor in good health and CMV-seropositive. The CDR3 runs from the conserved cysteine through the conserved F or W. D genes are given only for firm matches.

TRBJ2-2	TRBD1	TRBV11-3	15	TGTGCCAGCAGCTTGGGACAGGGTGGTTCCGGGGAGCTGTTTTTT	CASSLGQGGSGELFF
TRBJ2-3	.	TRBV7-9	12	TGTGCCAGCAGCCCAGGGGAGCCCACGCAGTATTTT	CASSPGEPTQYF
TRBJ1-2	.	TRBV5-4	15	TGTGCCAGCATAGAACAGGGTTACGGGAAGTATGGCTACACCTTC	CASIEQGYGKYGYTF
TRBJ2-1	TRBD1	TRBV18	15	TGTGCCAGCTCACCAGGGACAGGGGCACACAATGAGCAGTTCTTC	CASSPGTGAHNEQFF
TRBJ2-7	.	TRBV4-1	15	TGCGCCAGCAGCCAGCAAGGGACTGGGTCCTACGAGCAGTACTTC	CASSQQGTGSYEQYF
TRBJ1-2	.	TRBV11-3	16	TGTGCCAGCAGTTACCCCGCACAGGGCTCGGTCTATGGCTACACCTTC	CASSYPAQGSVYGYTF
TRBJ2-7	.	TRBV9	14	TGTGCCAGCAGCGTAGGGAGACTCGACTACGAGCAGTACTTC	CASSVGRLDYEQYF
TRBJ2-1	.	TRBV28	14	TGTGCCAGCAGTAGAGGACTAAAATACAATGAGCAGTTCTTC	CASSRGLKYNEQFF
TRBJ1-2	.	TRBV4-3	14	TGCGCCAGCAGCCAAGACTCAGGGCCCTATGGCTACACCTTC	CASSQDSGPYGYTF
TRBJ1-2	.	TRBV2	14	TGTGCCAGCAGAACCGCGGGGTCGGGAATCGGCTACACCTTC	CASRTAGSGIGYTF
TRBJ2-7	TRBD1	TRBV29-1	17	TGCAGCGTTGAGGTGGGGGAATCCGGGACAGGGCCCTACGAGCAGTACTTC	CSVEVGESGTGPYEQYF
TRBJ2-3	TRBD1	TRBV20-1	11	TGCAGTGCTAGAGATCAGACAGGGCAATATTTT	CSARDQTGQYF
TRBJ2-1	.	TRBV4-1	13	TGCGCCAGCAGCCAGGCTCCCGTTAATGAGCAGTTCTTC	CASSQAPVNEQFF
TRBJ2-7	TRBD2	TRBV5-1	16	TGCGCCAGCAGCTGGCCCCGACTAGCCGACTCCTACGAGCAGTACTTC	CASSWPRLADSYEQYF
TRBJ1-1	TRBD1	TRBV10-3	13	TGTGCCATCAGTGAACCAGGGGGCACTGAAGCTTTCTTT	CAISEPGGTEAFF
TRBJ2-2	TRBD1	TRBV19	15	TGTGCCAGTAGTACTACAGGGGGCCCCACCGGGGAGCTGTTTTTT	CASSTTGGPTGELFF
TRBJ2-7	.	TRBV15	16	TGTGCCACCAGCAGAGATCTTGTGACTGACTCCTACGAGCAGTACTTC	CATSRDLVTDSYEQYF
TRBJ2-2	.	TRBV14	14	TGTGCCAGCAGCCAAGGCTTGAGAGCCGGGGAGCTGTTTTTT	CASSQGLRAGELFF
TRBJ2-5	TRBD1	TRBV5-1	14	TGCGCCAGCAACCGACAGGGACACCAAGAGACCCAGTACTTC	CASNRQGHQETQYF
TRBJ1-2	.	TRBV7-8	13	TGTGCCAGCAGCTTAGGGGCAGGTGATGGCTACACCTTC	CASSLGAGDGYTF